The source of this TCR beta chain is a study of blood T cell repertoires in COVID-19. Study overall: COVID-19 samples, acute and convalescent, were from the United States, Italy and Spain. In each case, the material was cDNA or gDNA derived from T cells, B-cell-depleted T cells, or PBMCs.

Germline V gene sequence: CDR1 SGDLS, CDR2 YYNGEE. The CDR3 covers 17 residues. V was shortened by 0 bases and J by 4 bases, with 16 bases between the two germline ends. Original data processing: The authors estimated nucleated cell counts from reference gene primer amplification. Profiling relied on immunoSEQ multiplex PCR, and the TCRdb table lists in-frame clones only, not all of them. The DNA was the basis for D and trimming; V, J and clone size are from that table. Of tens of thousands of clones detected, roughly 80% appear once; the ten largest clones hold 2%. Sequencing was carried out using peripheral blood. The receptor was derived from a man in his 60s with active COVID-19. The chain is built from TRBV9 and TRBJ2-2, with TRBD1 as a possible D gene (6 bases). The CDR3 DNA reads as TGTGCCAGCAGCGTAGCTCGGGGTCAGGGGATCACCGGGGAGCTGTTTTTT. Translating it yields CASSVARGQGITGELFF.